This TCR beta chain was retrieved from a study of blood T cell repertoires in COVID-19. Across the study: Nucleic acid was either cDNA or gDNA, and it came from T cells, B-cell-depleted T cells, or PBMCs.

CDR1 is WNHNN, CDR2 SYGVQD, per germline (reference sequence). The V gene end was trimmed by 3 bases and the J gene end by 4 bases; junction bases not matched to a gene: 0. The CDR3 runs 13 residues. In the original processing: Counts of nucleated cells, estimated from reference gene primer amplification, were obtained. TCRdb's table, derived via immunoSEQ multiplex PCR, lists solely in-frame clones and lacks some. V, J and clone size reflect that table, while D and trimming were determined from the DNA. This repertoire shows hundreds of thousands of clones, around 89% found once; its top ten account for about 2.9%.

Sequenced: peripheral blood. The receptor was derived from a young woman with COVID-19, enrolled during active disease. This rearrangement joins TRBV10-1 to TRBJ1-5, with TRBD1 identical over 7 bases. CDR3 amino acids: CASSEQGNQPQHF. CDR3 in DNA: TGCGCCAGCAGTGAACAGGGGAATCAGCCCCAGCATTTT.